Sequencing of this T cell receptor (beta chain) was carried out in a study of T cells in Graves' hyperthyroidism and ophthalmopathy. Study-wide context: Peripheral blood sampling occurred at initial diagnosis, before any treatment.

Source material for PBMCs was about 10 ml fresh peripheral blood. RNA transcripts yielded amplified TCR beta CDR3 regions. The HTBI set primed first-round TCR CDR3 RT-PCR. MiXCR, applied by TCRdb to the multiplex PCR reads, yields one record per CDR3 protein. The sample records around 500,000 distinct CDR3 sequences, less than 25% being singletons. General study findings and limits: Model output signaled ophthalmopathy a median approximately 6 months ahead of onset. Blood also contained most expanded thyroid clonotypes above 0.001.

As to this clonotype: As yet, its antigen is unknown.

There are 14 residues in the CDR3. Germline loops: CDR1 SGDLS, CDR2 YYNGEE. The ends were cut back, 4 bases at V and 2 bases at J, with 12 bases in the middle. This chain joins TRBV9 and TRBJ1-1; no clear D. Sequenced input: blood. This TCR derives from a woman aged 70-85 years with Graves' ophthalmopathy. CDR3 sequence reads: CASSFDGSNTEAFF. DNA of the CDR3: TGTGCCAGCAGCTTCGATGGCTCTAACACTGAAGCTTTCTTT.